This is a list of T cell receptor beta chains from one sample in a study of T cells in Graves' hyperthyroidism and ophthalmopathy. TCRdb passed the multiplex PCR reads through MiXCR, listing each CDR3 protein once. The table has some 300,000 distinct CDR3 sequences, roughly 19% seen once. Material for sequencing was blood. The receptors here all came from a man aged 50 or older with Graves' ophthalmopathy. CDR3s leave out the opening cysteine and the closing phenylalanine or tryptophan.

cdr3_length | v_call | cdr3_aa
12 | TRBV18 | ASSPPPGIYGYT
14 | TRBV5-4 | ASSSKSGRVADTQY
13 | TRBV3-1 | ASSQYRGRGTEAF
10 | TRBV28 | ASSSVSDTQY
13 | TRBV28 | ASAYSGTVHYEQY
15 | TRBV12-3/TRBV12-4 | ASSSGTGTRIHQPQH
12 | TRBV24-1 | ATSDSGREETQY
9 | TRBV29-1 | SAREGWEQF
13 | TRBV4-2 | ASSQDPGSPGELF
14 | TRBV28 | ASSSSGDVSFYGYT
12 | TRBV6-6 | ASSYGRGLYEQY
12 | TRBV6-1 | ASSPGSAGYEQY
15 | TRBV20-1 | SAAGGGLAGGGDTQY
9 | TRBV20-1 | SARVSEKLF
14 | TRBV10-3 | AISESKGATNEKLF
12 | TRBV5-1 | ASREQGAFDEQY
13 | TRBV12-3/TRBV12-4 | ASRQGTLGNEKLF
11 | TRBV28 | ASTLSFHQPQH
11 | TRBV20-1 | SARDPPYNEQF
13 | TRBV7-3 | ASSSTPPGAGELF
11 | TRBV6-1 | ASSPDPDQPQH
11 | TRBV20-1 | SAPDSGTDTQY
13 | TRBV18 | ASSPSLSSTDTQY
12 | TRBV30 | AWRRLAGAETQY
13 | TRBV12-3/TRBV12-4 | ASRHDGVSGNTIY
14 | TRBV6-1 | ASSPGAGGSSDTQY
11 | TRBV11-2 | ASSDPGDEKLF
13 | TRBV6-2/TRBV6-3 | ASKWVGGPRNEQF
13 | TRBV11-2 | ASSLAGGLTDTQY
13 | TRBV27 | ASSRSALSTDTQY
14 | TRBV18 | ASSPSLDRANSPLH
15 | TRBV18 | ASSPQVSGSFQETQY
12 | TRBV2 | ASSEAGSNQPQH
13 | TRBV15 | ATSLERTNTGELF
11 | TRBV6-7 | ASIKTGDYEQY
11 | TRBV5-4 | ASSPLMTDTQY
11 | TRBV6-2/TRBV6-3 | ASRVGANTEAF